These T cell receptor beta chains were read from a single sample in a study of blood T cell repertoires in COVID-19. Libraries were prepared by immunoSEQ multiplex PCR; TCRdb keeps only in-frame clonotypes and omits some of them. The data show 90,000 to 100,000 clones, roughly nine tenths seen once. Material for sequencing was peripheral blood. The receptors derive from a man aged 55 to 70 with COVID-19, enrolled during active disease. Both conserved end residues are part of each CDR3. A D gene is named only where the DNA matches it firmly. Clone size is stated in some rows and not others, as once, few, many or a class when expanded.

clone_size: .; j_call: TRBJ1-4; v_call: TRBV4-1; d_call: .; cdr3_nt: TGCGCCAGCAGCCGCGGGACCGGTGAAAAACTGTTTTTT; cdr3_aa: CASSRGTGEKLFF
clone_size: .; j_call: TRBJ2-1; v_call: TRBV5-1; d_call: .; cdr3_nt: TGCGCCAGCAGCTCCCGACTAAGGCATGAGCAGTTCTTC; cdr3_aa: CASSSRLRHEQFF
clone_size: .; j_call: TRBJ1-1; v_call: TRBV24-1; d_call: .; cdr3_nt: TGTGCCACCAGTGATTTGGACATTGAAGTTACCATGAACACTGAAGCTTTCTTT; cdr3_aa: CATSDLDIEVTMNTEAFF
clone_size: .; j_call: TRBJ1-2; v_call: TRBV3-1/TRBV3-2; d_call: TRBD1; cdr3_nt: TGTGCCAGCAGCCAAGGGGACAGGGAGTTTGATGGCTACACCTTC; cdr3_aa: CASSQGDREFDGYTF
clone_size: .; j_call: TRBJ1-1; v_call: TRBV11-3; d_call: TRBD1; cdr3_nt: TGTGCCAGCAGCCCTCGGACAGGGTCCAACACTGAAGCTTTCTTT; cdr3_aa: CASSPRTGSNTEAFF
clone_size: .; j_call: TRBJ1-6; v_call: TRBV11-2; d_call: .; cdr3_nt: TGTGCCAGCAGCTTAGATACCCCGACAGAGGATTCACCCCTCCACTTT; cdr3_aa: CASSLDTPTEDSPLHF
clone_size: .; j_call: TRBJ2-7; v_call: TRBV18; d_call: .; cdr3_nt: TGTGCCAGCTCAGCAAACAGGGTGGGGCCTACAGAGCAGTACTTC; cdr3_aa: CASSANRVGPTEQYF
clone_size: .; j_call: TRBJ2-5; v_call: TRBV6-5; d_call: .; cdr3_nt: TGTGCCAGCAGTTATCGAGAGACCCAGTACTTC; cdr3_aa: CASSYRETQYF
clone_size: few; j_call: TRBJ1-2; v_call: TRBV11-3; d_call: TRBD1; cdr3_nt: TGTGCCAGCAGCCCAGGGGGCGCGAGGTATGGCTACACCTTC; cdr3_aa: CASSPGGARYGYTF
clone_size: .; j_call: TRBJ2-1; v_call: TRBV2; d_call: .; cdr3_nt: TGTGCCAGCAGCCCGACTAGTCCTCATGAGCAGTTCTTC; cdr3_aa: CASSPTSPHEQFF
clone_size: .; j_call: TRBJ2-5; v_call: TRBV7-2; d_call: .; cdr3_nt: TGTGCCAGCAGCTTAGTTGGCAGGGCTAAAGAGACCCAGTACTTC; cdr3_aa: CASSLVGRAKETQYF
clone_size: .; j_call: TRBJ2-1; v_call: TRBV9; d_call: .; cdr3_nt: TGTGCCAGCAGCCCCCCGGGCCGGCGGCAGGGGAGCAATGAGCAGTTCTTC; cdr3_aa: CASSPPGRRQGSNEQFF
clone_size: .; j_call: TRBJ2-3; v_call: TRBV5-4; d_call: TRBD2; cdr3_nt: TGTGCCAGCAAGTTCCAGCGGGGGCCCACAGATACGCAGTATTTT; cdr3_aa: CASKFQRGPTDTQYF
clone_size: .; j_call: TRBJ1-1; v_call: TRBV11-2; d_call: .; cdr3_nt: TGTGCCAGCAGCTTAGCAGACTACACTGAAGCTTTCTTT; cdr3_aa: CASSLADYTEAFF
clone_size: .; j_call: TRBJ1-6; v_call: TRBV12-3/TRBV12-4; d_call: .; cdr3_nt: TGTGCCAGCACCAAAACCCCGGGTTCACCCCTCCACTTT; cdr3_aa: CASTKTPGSPLHF
clone_size: .; j_call: TRBJ1-1; v_call: TRBV6-5; d_call: .; cdr3_nt: TGTGCCAGCAGCCCCCAGAGGGATAGGAACACTGAAGCTTTCTTT; cdr3_aa: CASSPQRDRNTEAFF
clone_size: once; j_call: TRBJ2-7; v_call: TRBV24-1; d_call: .; cdr3_nt: TGTGCCACCAGTGATCTGTACGAGCAGTACTTC; cdr3_aa: CATSDLYEQYF
clone_size: medium-sized; j_call: TRBJ2-1; v_call: TRBV24-1; d_call: .; cdr3_nt: TGTGCCACCGGTCTAGCGACGAATGAGCAGTTCTTC; cdr3_aa: CATGLATNEQFF
clone_size: .; j_call: TRBJ1-1; v_call: TRBV30; d_call: TRBD1; cdr3_nt: TGTGCCTGGAGGGGACAGGCTTTCTCTGAAGCTTTCTTT; cdr3_aa: CAWRGQAFSEAFF
clone_size: .; j_call: TRBJ2-3; v_call: TRBV27; d_call: .; cdr3_nt: TGTGCCAGCAGTTTCCGGGGGAGCCTTGCAGATACGCAGTATTTT; cdr3_aa: CASSFRGSLADTQYF
clone_size: .; j_call: TRBJ1-1; v_call: TRBV11-3; d_call: .; cdr3_nt: TGTGCCAGCAGCTCGACAGTCGGGGCTTTCTTT; cdr3_aa: CASSSTVGAFF
clone_size: .; j_call: TRBJ1-1; v_call: TRBV18; d_call: .; cdr3_nt: TGTGCCAGCTCACCACCGGAAGGGGGCACTGAAGCTTTCTTT; cdr3_aa: CASSPPEGGTEAFF
clone_size: .; j_call: TRBJ1-2; v_call: TRBV25-1; d_call: .; cdr3_nt: TGTGCCAGCAGTGGCGGGGGGTCCCCAGGTGGCTACACCTTC; cdr3_aa: CASSGGGSPGGYTF
clone_size: once; j_call: TRBJ2-7; v_call: TRBV7-9; d_call: .; cdr3_nt: TGTGCCAGCAGCTTAGCGCAGTACTCCTACGAGCAGTACTTC; cdr3_aa: CASSLAQYSYEQYF
clone_size: few; j_call: TRBJ1-1; v_call: TRBV19; d_call: .; cdr3_nt: TGTGCCAGTAGTATTACAGGCCTGTCAGTGGGGACTGAAGCTTTCTTT; cdr3_aa: CASSITGLSVGTEAFF
clone_size: .; j_call: TRBJ1-5; v_call: TRBV18; d_call: TRBD1; cdr3_nt: TGTGCCAGCTCACCAGCAGGGGGGCAACACCAGCCCCAGCATTTT; cdr3_aa: CASSPAGGQHQPQHF
clone_size: .; j_call: TRBJ1-6; v_call: TRBV7-2; d_call: TRBD1; cdr3_nt: TGTGCCAGCAGCAGCCGGGACAGGGGCTCCTATAATTCACCCCTCCACTTT; cdr3_aa: CASSSRDRGSYNSPLHF